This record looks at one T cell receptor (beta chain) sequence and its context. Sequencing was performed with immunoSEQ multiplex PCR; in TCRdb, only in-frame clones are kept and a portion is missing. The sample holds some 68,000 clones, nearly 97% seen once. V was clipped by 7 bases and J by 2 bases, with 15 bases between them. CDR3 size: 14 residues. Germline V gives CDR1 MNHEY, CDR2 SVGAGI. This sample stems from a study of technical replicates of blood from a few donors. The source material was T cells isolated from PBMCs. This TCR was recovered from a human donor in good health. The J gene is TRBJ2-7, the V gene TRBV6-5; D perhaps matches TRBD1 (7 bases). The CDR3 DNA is TGTGCCAGCAACCAGGGGGGAGTAACCTACGAGCAGTACTTC. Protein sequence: CASNQGGVTYEQYF.